This T cell receptor (beta chain) was profiled in a study of control samples from healthy donors and cancer patients. Assay: immunoSEQ multiplex PCR; the TCRdb copy retains only in-frame clones and omits some. The sample holds 50,000 to 70,000 clones, around 90% seen once. Germline V gene sequence: CDR1 MDHEN, CDR2 SYDVKM. The CDR3 consists of 12 residues. Trimming removed 6 bases at V and 5 bases at J, with 10 bases between. This clone was seen only a few times. V usage is TRBV28 and J usage is TRBJ1-2, with TRBD1 as a possible D gene (5 bases). The sample was blood. The source of this sequence is a man aged 50 or older in good health. The CDR3 sequence: CASSPGGYGYTF. CDR3 DNA sequence: TGTGCCAGCAGCCCCGGGGGATATGGCTACACCTTC.